The clone carrying this T cell receptor (beta chain) came up a few times. The cohort comprised adults aged about 18 to 100 years residing in 24 US areas. The data were obtained in a study of blood T cell repertoires in COVID-19. Background on the study: Some COVID-19 samples were acute and others convalescent; all came from the United States, Italy and Spain. In each case, the material was cDNA or gDNA derived from T cells, B-cell-depleted T cells, or PBMCs.

Germline assignment: CDR1 MDHEN and CDR2 SYDVKM. Trimming took off 3 bases at V and 1 base at J, with 6 bases between the two ends. The CDR3 loop spans 14 amino acids. Original processing notes: How many nucleated cells were present was estimated from reference gene primer amplification. Sequenced by immunoSEQ multiplex PCR; TCRdb stores in-frame clones only, minus some. The DNA gave D and trimming, while V, J and clone size come from that table. The sample contains a few hundred thousand clones, 70% to 90% of which appear only once. The sample consisted of PBMCs or T cells enriched from blood (not recorded which). This TCR was sampled from a middle-aged woman with acute COVID-19. The chain uses TRBV28 and TRBJ2-2, with D uncertain. CDR3 DNA sequence: TGTGCCAGCAGTTTTATGAGGAACACCGGGGAGCTGTTTTTT. Its protein product is CASSFMRNTGELFF.